The entry that follows covers one TCR beta chain sequence. Its antigen is unidentified. After extraction with the RNeasy kit, roughly 0.45 to 1 ug of the RNA was reverse transcribed using random hexamers. Each CDR3 protein is one row after TCRdb ran MiXCR on the immunoSEQ multiplex PCR reads. The sample lists 150,000 to 200,000 distinct CDR3 sequences; 90% to 95% were seen once. This record belongs to a study of CD8 T cells in Susac syndrome. Background on the study: Within the group of sequenced Susac syndrome patients, six had active disease and 8 or 9 were in remission.

Study-wide results and caveats: The authors acknowledged that the study's TCR sequencing and HLA analysis involved relatively few individuals.

The TCR was taken from a human donor with Susac syndrome. The specimen was CD4+ T cells from PBMCs.

Here the CDR3 DNA reads TGCGCCAGCAGCTCCACGGGTCGGAACACTGAAGCTTTCTTT. Amino acids: CASSSTGRNTEAFF. The chain is built from TRBV5-1 and TRBJ1-1; D gene ambiguous. V gave up 3 bases and J gave up 1 base, with 10 bases separating them. CDR1 is SGHRS, CDR2 YFSETQ, per germline. The CDR3 extends over 14 amino acids.